A single sample gave rise to the 20 T cell receptor beta chains below, sequenced in a study of shared clonotypes between healthy human individuals. Libraries were prepared by immunoSEQ multiplex PCR; TCRdb keeps only in-frame clonotypes and omits some of them. The profile shows about 2.3 million clones, roughly 92% of them singletons. The sequencing sample was made of naive CD4+ T cells from PBMCs. Subset: CD45RA+ positively selected. The receptors derive from a man in his late teens or twenties in good health. Some clones in this sample may be carry-over from other donors' samples.

This clone was observed a single time. The chain links TRBV18 to TRBJ2-1; 10 nucleotides align to TRBD2. The junction had 9 bases not matched to a gene; V was cut back by 3 bases and J by 7 bases. The CDR3 extends over 16 amino acids. Germline-derived CDR1 and CDR2 are KGHSH and LQKENI. The CDR3 spells CASSPILAGYPNEQFF. As DNA, the CDR3 is TGTGCCAGCTCACCCATACTAGCGGGATACCCTAATGAGCAGTTCTTC.

The chain employs TRBV6-5 and TRBJ2-6, with TRBD1 matching over 7 bases. V was pared by 6 bases and J by 8 bases, with 10 bases of the junction left unmatched. The CDR3 length is 15 residues. Germline V gene sequence: CDR1 MNHEY, CDR2 SVGAGI. In DNA, the CDR3 is TGTGCCAGCAGCCCCGACAGGGTGGGGTCCAACGTCCTGACTTTC. Amino acid sequence: CASSPDRVGSNVLTF.

The V and J genes are TRBV7-2 and TRBJ1-2, with D uncertain. The germline gives CDR1 SGHTA, CDR2 FQGNSA. This CDR3 has 13 amino acids. V lost 8 bases and J 5 bases, leaving 15 bases between the germline ends. CDR3 amino acids: CASHRATFYGYTF. The CDR3 coding sequence is TGTGCCAGCCACCGGGCGACGTTTTATGGCTACACCTTC.

The chain combines TRBV29-1 with TRBJ2-3; TRBD2 aligns across 10 bases. V shed 6 bases and J 2 bases; nucleotides not matched to a gene: 8. The CDR3 consists of 15 residues. Germline V lookup: CDR1 SQVTM, CDR2 ANQGSEA. CDR3 coding DNA: TGCAGCGTGGATAGCGGGAGGACCTTCACAGATACGCAGTATTTT. This gives the protein CSVDSGRTFTDTQYF.

The chain employs TRBV7-3 and TRBJ1-4; D is undetermined. CDR1 and CDR2 (germline): SGHTA, FQGTGA. The CDR3 contains 14 residues. The germline V and J ends were trimmed by 2 bases and 0 bases, with 4 bases remaining between them. The CDR3 here is CASSLGSTNEKLFF. The CDR3 DNA sequence: TGTGCCAGCAGCTTAGGGTCAACTAATGAAAAACTGTTTTTT.

CDR3 region: CASSGGGNYGYTF. The CDR3 nucleotides read TGTGCCAGCAGTGGCGGGGGTAACTATGGCTACACCTTC. The V call is TRBV6-1, the J call TRBJ1-2; D perhaps matches TRBD1 (5 bases). Trimming left V 4 bases short and J 1 base short, with 7 bases between. The CDR3 length is 13 residues. The germline gives CDR1 MNHNS, CDR2 SASEGT.

This chain links TRBV5-4 with TRBJ2-7; perhaps D is TRBD1 or TRBD2 (5 bases each). Germline lookup yields CDR1 SGHNT and CDR2 YYREEE (reference sequence). V lost 3 bases, J lost 6 bases, and 19 bases lay in between. This CDR3 region has 15 residues. The CDR3 loop is CASSSKRQGGVEQYF. DNA of the CDR3: TGTGCCAGCAGCTCGAAGCGGCAGGGTGGCGTCGAGCAGTACTTC.

The CDR3 DNA sequence: TGTGCCAGCAGTTACCGTGTAGCGGGAGTTCACAATGAGCAGTTCTTC. Its protein is CASSYRVAGVHNEQFF. The chain carries TRBV6-5 and TRBJ2-1; 9 nucleotides agree with TRBD2. The CDR3 runs 16 residues. In germline, CDR1 is MNHEY, CDR2 SVGAGI. With 2 bases clipped from V and 5 bases from J, the junction kept 7 bases outside the gene matches.

This clone was seen only a few times. The identical CDR3 is also encoded by other nucleotide sequences in the sample. The J gene is TRBJ2-3, the V gene TRBV29-1; a possible D gene is TRBD1 (5 bases). V dropped 4 bases and J dropped 5 bases, with 7 bases sitting between them. This CDR3 region has 11 residues. Per the germline V gene, CDR1 is SQVTM and CDR2 is ANQGSEA. The CDR3 region has the DNA TGCAGCGTTGCCAGGGTAGATACGCAGTATTTT. Encoded protein: CSVARVDTQYF.

The rearrangement uses TRBV7-2 and TRBJ1-1, with D uncertain. Germline V gene data show CDR1 as SGHTA and CDR2 as FQGNSA. The CDR3 covers 13 residues. Trimming took 3 bases from V and 8 from J, leaving 13 bases between them. The CDR3 DNA reads as TGTGCCAGCAGCTTTTCCCGAGGCCAGGAAGCTTTCTTT. This sequence encodes CASSFSRGQEAFF.

This clone has a handful of counts. The J gene is TRBJ2-7, the V gene TRBV7-2; TRBD2 matches 8 bases. Germline assignment: CDR1 SGHTA and CDR2 FQGNSA. The CDR3 spans 15 residues. J gave up 6 bases and V 5 bases, and 12 bases lay outside the gene matches. The CDR3: CASSPLPGLVGEQYF. The CDR3 DNA follows: TGTGCCAGCAGCCCCCTACCGGGACTAGTGGGCGAGCAGTACTTC.

In this sample, this clone turned up a few times. V gene TRBV4-2 combines with J gene TRBJ2-7; tentative D call: TRBD2 (5 bases). This CDR3 has 15 residues. CDR1 is LGHNA and CDR2 is YNFKEQ in the germline V gene. The germline V and J ends were trimmed by 1 base and 0 bases, with 10 bases remaining between them. Written as DNA, the CDR3 is TGTGCCAGCAGCCAAGTACCGGGGTCCTCCTACGAGCAGTACTTC. Translating it yields CASSQVPGSSYEQYF.

The chain joins TRBV18 to TRBJ1-2; D perhaps matches TRBD1 (5 bases). The CDR3 extends over 14 amino acids. V was shortened by 4 bases and J by 2 bases, with 11 bases between the two germline ends. CDR1 and CDR2 (germline): KGHSH, LQKENI. CDR3 region: CASSLQGSNYGYTF. DNA for the CDR3: TGTGCCAGCTCACTGCAGGGATCGAACTATGGCTACACCTTC.

The V gene is TRBV18, the J gene TRBJ1-4; D might be TRBD1 (5 bases). Germline assignment: CDR1 KGHSH and CDR2 LQKENI. The CDR3 is made up of 15 amino acids. V was shortened by 1 base and J by 8 bases, with 14 bases between the two germline ends. CDR3 in DNA: TGTGCCAGCTCACCACGAGAGACTGAGGGGGAAAAACTGTTTTTT. Protein sequence: CASSPRETEGEKLFF.

This chain links TRBV28 with TRBJ2-1, with D perhaps matching TRBD1 (5 bases). This CDR3 contains 15 residues. Germline assignment: CDR1 MDHEN and CDR2 SYDVKM. V lost 5 bases and J lost 7, with 18 bases in between. The CDR3 bases are TGTGCCAGCAGTCAACGACGAACAGACAGTAATGAGCAGTTCTTC. It is translated as CASSQRRTDSNEQFF.

The chain recombines TRBV9 with TRBJ2-2; D is unresolved. Per the germline V gene, CDR1 is SGDLS and CDR2 is YYNGEE. The V and J ends lost 0 bases and 6 bases respectively, with 6 bases between them. The CDR3 sequence is 13 residues long. The CDR3 region has the DNA TGTGCCAGCAGCGTAGACCCCCCCGGGGAGCTGTTTTTT. It is translated as CASSVDPPGELFF.

The V gene is TRBV28, the J gene TRBJ1-2; D gene uncertain. CDR3 size: 15 residues. V lost 5 bases, J lost 3 bases, and 16 bases lay in between. Germline assignment: CDR1 MDHEN and CDR2 SYDVKM. In DNA, the CDR3 is TGTGCCAGCAGTGCCCTCGGGCGGAACCACTATGGCTACACCTTC. Its protein is CASSALGRNHYGYTF.

V and J are TRBV9 and TRBJ2-5; TRBD2 matches at 7 bases. There are 14 residues in the CDR3. Germline V gives CDR1 SGDLS, CDR2 YYNGEE. J lost 4 bases, V lost 4 bases, and 7 bases had no gene match. CDR3 nucleotide sequence: TGTGCCAGCAGCCCCCCGGGAGGTCCAGAGACCCAGTACTTC. Its translation is CASSPPGGPETQYF.

Notes on this clone: The sample has other DNA sequences that encode this CDR3 too. The genes are TRBV18 and TRBJ2-7, with D possibly TRBD1 on 6 matching bases. The V gene lost 0 bases and the J gene lost 2 bases, with 8 bases spanning the gap. Germline CDR1 KGHSH, CDR2 LQKENI. The CDR3 spans 14 residues. DNA of the CDR3: TGTGCCAGCTCACCACCGGGACAAACCTACGAGCAGTACTTC. This gives the protein CASSPPGQTYEQYF.

Worth noting for this clone: Other DNA sequences in the sample encode the same CDR3. This chain connects TRBV7-3 to TRBJ2-5, with 11 nucleotides matching TRBD2. This CDR3 contains 15 residues. The germline V gene has CDR1 SGHTA and CDR2 FQGTGA. The J segment lost 5 bases and the V segment lost 1 base, leaving 3 bases of the junction unmatched. CDR3 protein: CASSLIAGGLETQYF. The CDR3 nucleotides are TGTGCCAGCAGCTTAATAGCGGGAGGGTTGGAGACCCAGTACTTC.